Listed here are 29 T cell receptor beta chains from one sample, sequenced in a study of synovial regulatory T cells in juvenile arthritis. TCRdb keeps only in-frame clones here, not all; method: immunoSEQ multiplex PCR. This repertoire includes 7,500 to 10,000 clones. Source material: Treg cells from blood. This sample's subset: remaining (HLA-DR-negative) circulating blood Treg cells. The source is a donor aged 2-35 years with juvenile idiopathic arthritis.

The chain has TRBV27 and TRBJ2-1; the D call of TRBD2 rests on TCRdb alone, since no DNA is present to check it. Per the germline V gene, CDR1 is MNHEY and CDR2 is SMNVEV (reference sequence). The CDR3 loop spans 14 amino acids. A DNA sequence was not provided. CDR3 in amino acids: CASSLSIGINEQFF.

The V and J genes are TRBV6-1 and TRBJ1-2. This CDR3 region has 13 residues. The DNA is unrecorded. Germline loops: CDR1 MNHNS, CDR2 SASEGT. CDR3 sequence reads: CASSHKTGYGYTF.

CDR3 protein: CASSQGGTSGSQETQYF. The chain combines TRBV4-1 with TRBJ2-5; TCRdb's D call, TRBD2, is unchecked because there is no DNA. This CDR3 is 17 amino acids long. No DNA appears here. Germline V lookup: CDR1 MGHRA, CDR2 YSYEKL.

This rearrangement joins TRBV19 to TRBJ1-3; the D call of TRBD1 rests on TCRdb alone, since no DNA is present to check it. Per germline, CDR1 LNHDA and CDR2 SQIVND (reference sequence). This CDR3 region has 17 residues. No DNA accompanies this entry. This CDR3 reads CASSALIGQGSGNTIYF. Full variable domain (outside the CDR3, taken from reference TRBV19 and TRBJ1-3): DGGITQSPKYLFRKEGQNVTLSCEQNLNHDAMYWYRQDPGQGLRLIYYSQIVNDFQKGDIAEGYSVSREKKESFPLTVTSAQKNPTAFYLCASSALIGQGSGNTIYFGEGSWLTVV.

The chain is built from TRBV10-3 and TRBJ1-1; with no DNA, the TCRdb D assignment of TRBD1 cannot be verified. The germline gives CDR1 ENHRY, CDR2 SYGVKD. This CDR3 contains 12 residues. No DNA sequence is on record. CDR3 protein: CAIRGTRGEAFF.

This rearrangement joins TRBV27 to TRBJ1-2. The CDR3 loop spans 15 amino acids. The DNA is unrecorded. Germline V gene lookup returns CDR1 MNHEY and CDR2 SMNVEV (reference sequence). CDR3 loop: CASSFEGRAGYGYTF.

This CDR3 reads CASSKPREGPFHTDTQYF. This chain uses TRBV19 with TRBJ2-3; as DNA is missing, the TRBD2 call by TCRdb cannot be tested. The CDR3 is made up of 18 amino acids. Only the protein is on record. Germline CDR1 reads LNHDA; CDR2 reads SQIVND (reference sequence).

The chain carries TRBV5-6 and TRBJ2-5; TCRdb reports TRBD1, a call that lacks DNA to check it against. The CDR3 has 12 amino acids. Nucleotide data are not available. Looked up from germline, CDR1 is SGHDT and CDR2 is YYEEEE. CDR3 in amino acids: CASSATGETQYF.

This sequence joins TRBV6-1 and TRBJ2-7; TCRdb designates TRBD2, a call that cannot be tested without DNA. The germline CDR1 and CDR2 sequences are MNHNS and SASEGT. This CDR3 spans 14 amino acids. Only the protein is available. The CDR3 sequence: CASSEAGGPYEQYF.

This chain joins TRBV4-1 and TRBJ2-1; TCRdb calls TRBD1, which cannot be checked without DNA. Germline CDR1 reads MGHRA; CDR2 reads YSYEKL. The CDR3 loop spans 17 amino acids. No DNA is recorded. The CDR3 loop reads CASSQYLRQPTYNEQFF.

J is TRBJ1-2 and V is TRBV27; the D call from TCRdb, TRBD1, cannot be confirmed without DNA. CDR3 length: 14 amino acids. The record lacks a DNA sequence. Per the germline V gene, CDR1 is MNHEY and CDR2 is SMNVEV (reference sequence). The CDR3: CASTTRTGGRGYTF.

This chain links TRBV2 with TRBJ1-6. From germline, CDR1 is SNHLY and CDR2 FYNNEI. The CDR3 extends over 14 amino acids. No DNA has been recorded. The CDR3 is CASSERAKRTPLHF.

The chain joins TRBV10-3 to TRBJ2-3; with no DNA, the TCRdb D assignment of TRBD1 cannot be verified. CDR1 is ENHRY, CDR2 SYGVKD, per germline. This CDR3 spans 14 amino acids. Nucleotide data are not available. This chain's CDR3 is CAISKTGSADTQYF.

The chain links TRBV5-6 to TRBJ2-1; TCRdb reports TRBD2, a call that lacks DNA to check it against. The CDR3 sequence is 13 residues long. The DNA sequence is not available. Germline CDR1 reads SGHDT; CDR2 reads YYEEEE. CDR3: CASSSSPGLRQFF.

CDR3 protein: CASSEVGRTYEQYF. The chain employs TRBV6-1 and TRBJ2-7. In germline, CDR1 is MNHNS, CDR2 SASEGT. The CDR3 is made up of 14 amino acids. The nucleotide record is missing.

V and J are TRBV2 and TRBJ2-7; TCRdb calls TRBD2, which cannot be checked without DNA. This CDR3 is built from 12 residues. The DNA sequence is not available. Germline CDR1 SNHLY, CDR2 FYNNEI. CDR3: CASSPSFDEQYF.

The chain uses TRBV10-3 and TRBJ2-3; as DNA is missing, the TRBD2 call by TCRdb cannot be tested. CDR1 is ENHRY and CDR2 is SYGVKD in the germline V gene. The CDR3 extends over 14 amino acids. A DNA sequence was not provided. The CDR3 is CAIRAAGGTDTQYF.

The J gene is TRBJ2-7, the V gene TRBV4-1; TCRdb's D call, TRBD2, is unchecked because there is no DNA. CDR1 is MGHRA and CDR2 is YSYEKL in the germline V gene. The CDR3 is 15 amino acids. The protein alone is recorded here. CDR3 protein: CASSQDSGSSYEQYF.

The genes are TRBV7-2 and TRBJ2-7; TCRdb gives TRBD2 as the D gene, but with no DNA this cannot be confirmed. The CDR3 extends over 18 amino acids. Only the protein sequence is given. CDR1 and CDR2 (germline): SGHTA, FQGNSA. The CDR3 protein is CASSLDSRNSGSAYEQYF.

CDR3 loop: CAWSVLGDQPQHF. This chain links TRBV30 with TRBJ1-5. Germline values: CDR1 GTSNPN, CDR2 SVGIG (reference sequence). The CDR3 is made up of 13 amino acids. No DNA is listed.

This sequence joins TRBV10-3 and TRBJ2-2; TCRdb picks TRBD1, but there is no DNA to check that call. This CDR3 comprises 13 residues. The DNA is not on file. Germline V gene sequence: CDR1 ENHRY, CDR2 SYGVKD. CDR3 loop: CAIRQGNTGELFF.

J is TRBJ1-2 and V is TRBV5-6. Germline V gene data show CDR1 as SGHDT and CDR2 as YYEEEE. The CDR3 consists of 12 residues. Only the protein is on record. CDR3 residues: CASSLSWGGYTF.

The chain recombines TRBV5-6 with TRBJ1-2. The CDR3 has 14 residues. The DNA is unrecorded. Germline V gives CDR1 SGHDT, CDR2 YYEEEE. CDR3 amino acids: CASSLDGANYGYTF.

The chain uses TRBV4-1 and TRBJ2-1; TCRdb lists TRBD2, though no DNA is available to test this call. The CDR3 loop spans 15 amino acids. No DNA sequence is on record. Germline lookup yields CDR1 MGHRA and CDR2 YSYEKL. CDR3 sequence reads: CASSQGLAPYNEQFF.

This chain joins TRBV19 and TRBJ1-2. The CDR3 totals 12 residues. The DNA is unrecorded. Germline V gene sequence: CDR1 LNHDA, CDR2 SQIVND (reference sequence). This CDR3 reads CASSGRVDGYTF.

V and J are TRBV7-2 and TRBJ2-7; TCRdb selects TRBD2, and the lack of DNA leaves this call unchecked. This CDR3 region has 12 residues. No DNA accompanies this entry. The germline V gene encodes CDR1 SGHTA and CDR2 FQGNSA. The CDR3 loop is CASSLPGYEQYF.

V usage is TRBV2 and J usage is TRBJ2-7. In germline, CDR1 is SNHLY, CDR2 FYNNEI. The CDR3 length is 11 residues. The entry carries no DNA sequence. The chain's CDR3 is CASRMGYEQYF. The variable domain in full, with the rest retrieved from reference TRBV2 and TRBJ2-7, is EPEVTQTPSHQVTQMGQEVILRCVPISNHLYFYWYRQILGQKVEFLVSFYNNEISEKSEIFDDQFSVERPDGSNFTLKIRSTKLEDSAMYFCASRMGYEQYFGPGTRLTVT.

The V and J genes are TRBV6-1 and TRBJ1-3. The CDR3 runs 13 residues. No DNA is listed. Germline loops: CDR1 MNHNS, CDR2 SASEGT. The CDR3 spells CASGVFRGNTIYF.

This chain links TRBV27 with TRBJ1-2. Per the germline V gene, CDR1 is MNHEY and CDR2 is SMNVEV (reference sequence). This CDR3 region has 15 residues. The record lacks a DNA sequence. The CDR3 sequence is CASSRGLGIGYGYTF.